This T cell receptor beta chain was profiled in a study of OX40 agonist ivuxolimab in advanced cancers. Sequenced by immunoSEQ multiplex PCR; TCRdb stores in-frame clones only, minus some. The data show tens of thousands of clones, around four fifths seen once. V lost 1 base to trimming and J lost 4 bases, with 13 bases between them. The germline V gene has CDR1 SGHTA and CDR2 FQGNSA. This CDR3 is built from 15 residues. The chain joins TRBV7-2 to TRBJ1-2; D perhaps matches TRBD1 (6 bases). Specimen: CD4+ or CD8+ T cells sorted from blood, collected in a trial of the OX40 agonist ivuxolimab. The clonotype originates from an adult with an advanced solid tumor such as melanoma, head and neck, liver or kidney cancer. This chain's CDR3 is CASSLVEGGIYGYTF. DNA for the CDR3: TGTGCCAGCAGCTTAGTGGAGGGGGGTATCTATGGCTACACCTTC.